These 4 T cell receptor beta chains were all obtained from the same sample, sequenced in a study of shared clonotypes between healthy human individuals. Sequenced by immunoSEQ multiplex PCR; TCRdb stores in-frame clones only, minus some. The sample shows 700,000 or so clones, 55% to 75% of them seen only once. Sequencing was done on a sample of memory CD4+ T cells sorted from blood. Indicated subset: CD45RA-negative fraction. The source of these receptors is a woman aged 25-40 years in good health.

This clone has a single count. The CDR3 reads CASTRTGGREAFF. CDR3 coding DNA: TGTGCCAGCACGCGAACAGGGGGGCGTGAAGCTTTCTTT. V usage is TRBV27 and J usage is TRBJ1-1; 8 nucleotides agree with TRBD1. Unmatched junction bases numbered 8, after V lost 7 bases and J lost 7 bases. The CDR3 spans 13 residues. The germline gives CDR1 MNHEY, CDR2 SMNVEV (reference sequence).

The chain recombines TRBV5-6 with TRBJ2-2; D is uncertain. V was trimmed by 5 bases and J by 5 bases, leaving 10 bases between them. Germline V gene data show CDR1 as SGHDT and CDR2 as YYEEEE. There are 13 residues in the CDR3. In DNA, the CDR3 is TGTGCCAGCAGTTCCCTGAGGACCGGGGAGCTGTTTTTT. Its protein is CASSSLRTGELFF. The complete variable domain, with remaining parts taken from reference TRBV5-6 and TRBJ2-2, reads DAGVTQSPTHLIKTRGQQVTLRCSPKSGHDTVSWYQQALGQGPQFIFQYYEEEERQRGNFPDRFSGHQFPNYSSELNVNALLLGDSALYLCASSSLRTGELFFGEGSRLTVL.

The chain combines TRBV6-1 with TRBJ2-1; D call uncertain. The germline CDR1 and CDR2 sequences are MNHNS and SASEGT. The CDR3 is made up of 16 amino acids. V was shortened by 0 bases and J by 8 bases, with 17 bases between the two germline ends. The CDR3 sequence: CASSEAGWAPSDEQFF. The CDR3 nucleotides read TGTGCCAGCAGTGAAGCGGGGTGGGCCCCTTCCGATGAGCAGTTCTTC.

The chain employs TRBV4-1 and TRBJ2-5, with 13 bases aligning to TRBD2. CDR3 length: 18 amino acids. The germline V gene has CDR1 MGHRA and CDR2 YSYEKL. The J segment lost 1 base and the V segment lost 0 bases, leaving 5 bases of the junction unmatched. Here the CDR3 reads CASSQDHRTSGSQETQYF. CDR3 DNA: TGCGCCAGCAGCCAAGATCATCGGACTAGCGGGAGCCAAGAGACCCAGTACTTC.